This T cell receptor beta chain stems from a study of cytomegalovirus exposure and HLA in healthy donors. At the level of the study: The 90 to 150 validation repertoires used the same platform as the 666 first-cohort repertoires, a later analysis reported.

In regard to this clone: Its specificity is not known.

Only in-frame clones appear in the TCRdb table, and some are missing; sequencing was by immunoSEQ multiplex PCR. The repertoire has about 330,000 clones, about 85% of them found once; the top ten carry about 1.2%. Regarding the study as a whole: Clusters of TCRs from the first cohort tended to co-occur in the approximately 120 validation repertoires (as a later analysis found).

Per the germline V gene, CDR1 is SNHLY and CDR2 is FYNNEI. J was trimmed by 2 bases and V by 6 bases; bases with no gene match: 8. The CDR3 extends over 15 amino acids. The donors were part of the roughly 120-subject validation cohort, which stood apart from the approximately 700-subject first cohort. Material: PBMCs. J is TRBJ2-7 and V is TRBV2; TRBD2 matches at 9 bases. The sequence derives from a woman between 25 and 40 years old in good health and CMV-seropositive. The CDR3: CASRRTSEEAYEQYF. DNA for the CDR3: TGTGCCAGCAGACGGACTAGCGAAGAAGCCTACGAGCAGTACTTC.